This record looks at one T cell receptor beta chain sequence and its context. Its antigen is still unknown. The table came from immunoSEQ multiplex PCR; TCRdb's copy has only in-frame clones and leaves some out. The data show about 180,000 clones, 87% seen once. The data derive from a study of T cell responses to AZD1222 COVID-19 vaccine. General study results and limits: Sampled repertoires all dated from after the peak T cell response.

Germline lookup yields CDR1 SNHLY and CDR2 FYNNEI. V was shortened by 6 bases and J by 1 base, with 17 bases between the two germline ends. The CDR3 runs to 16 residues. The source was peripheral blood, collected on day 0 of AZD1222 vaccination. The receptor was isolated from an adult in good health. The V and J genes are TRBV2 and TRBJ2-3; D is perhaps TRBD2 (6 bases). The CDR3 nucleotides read TGTGCCAGCAGGGAGGGAGGTCCCCGGGGCACAGATACGCAGTATTTT. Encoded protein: CASREGGPRGTDTQYF.